The 16 T cell receptor beta chains presented below share a single source sample, sequenced in a study of T-cell reconstitution after alpha-beta-depleted transplantation in children. Unique molecular identifiers featured in how the TCRbeta library was prepared. From the PCR reads, TCRdb called clonotypes with MiXCR, one entry per CDR3 protein. The profile shows 500,000 to 650,000 distinct CDR3 sequences, over 10% of them singletons. The sequences come from PBMCs, mostly from graft donor cells, collected 360 days after TCRalphabeta/CD19-depleted stem cell transplant. The source is a male patient between 10 and 17 years old who had a stem cell transplant for acute myeloid leukemia, so the T cells may come from the graft donor.

J is TRBJ2-1 and V is TRBV12-3 or TRBV12-4; D remains unclear. CDR3 length equals 16 residues. Deletions cut 4 bases from V and 1 base from J, with 14 bases between. The chain's CDR3 is CASSSLAEGSYNEQFF. The CDR3 DNA is TGTGCCAGCAGTTCGTTAGCTGAAGGGTCCTACAATGAGCAGTTCTTC.

The rearrangement uses TRBV20-1 and TRBJ2-3, with D tentatively TRBD1 or TRBD2 (6 bases each). V shed 0 bases and J shed 2 bases, with 15 bases lying between them. Germline lookup yields CDR1 DFQATT and CDR2 SNEGSKA (reference sequence). This CDR3 is built from 16 residues. CDR3 region: CSARDPRRGDTDTQYF. For the CDR3, the DNA is TGCAGTGCTAGAGATCCGAGGAGGGGGGACACAGATACGCAGTATTTT.

This clonotype showed up just a few times. The chain combines TRBV20-1 with TRBJ1-4; D gene uncertain. Per the germline V gene, CDR1 is DFQATT and CDR2 is SNEGSKA (reference sequence). V shed 4 bases and J shed 0 bases, with 6 bases lying between them. The CDR3 runs 13 residues. This CDR3 is CSANTATNEKLFF. DNA for the CDR3: TGCAGTGCTAACACTGCAACTAATGAAAAACTGTTTTTT.

This clonotype showed up just a few times. The chain's CDR3 is CASRYTKDDYEQYF. In nucleotides, the CDR3 is TGTGCCAGCAGGTATACTAAAGACGACTACGAGCAGTACTTC. V usage is TRBV28 and J usage is TRBJ2-7; D is undetermined. The CDR3 runs 14 residues. With 6 bases removed from V and 3 bases from J, the gap between germline ends came to 15 bases. Germline CDR1 and CDR2: MDHEN and SYDVKM.

The chain carries TRBV15 and TRBJ2-7; 8 nucleotides agree with TRBD1. Germline V CDR1 and CDR2: LNHNV, YYDKDF (reference sequence). The junction had 1 base not matched to a gene; V was cut back by 3 bases and J by 0 bases. CDR3 length: 14 residues. The CDR3 DNA follows: TGTGCCACCAGCAGGGACAGGGTCTCCTACGAGCAGTACTTC. Translating gives CATSRDRVSYEQYF.

There are a few counts of this clonotype. The rearrangement links TRBV6-1 to TRBJ2-6; 8 positions agree with TRBD2. Germline assignment: CDR1 MNHNS and CDR2 SASEGT. The CDR3 covers 16 residues. Trimming cost V 5 bases and J 1 base; bases outside gene matches: 4. CDR3 sequence reads: CASSTTSASGANVLTF. In nucleotides, the CDR3 is TGTGCCAGCAGTACGACTAGCGCGTCTGGGGCCAACGTCCTGACTTTC.

This clonotype was counted between two and nine times. The V gene is TRBV27, the J gene TRBJ2-7; TRBD1 is a possible D gene (6 bases). The CDR3 runs 15 residues. The V gene's germline CDR1 is MNHEY and CDR2 SMNVEV (reference sequence). The V gene lost 5 bases and the J gene lost 3 bases, with 17 bases spanning the gap. CDR3 amino acids: CASSGLGAAFYEQYF. As DNA, the CDR3 is TGTGCCAGCAGTGGTTTGGGGGCAGCTTTCTACGAGCAGTACTTC.

This chain connects TRBV7-2 to TRBJ2-7; D remains ambiguous. The V gene lost 1 base and the J gene lost 2 bases, with 6 bases spanning the gap. This CDR3 contains 13 residues. Germline loops: CDR1 SGHTA, CDR2 FQGNSA. The chain's CDR3 is CASSLVPAYEQYF. The CDR3 coding sequence is TGTGCCAGCAGCTTAGTCCCCGCCTACGAGCAGTACTTC.

The chain carries TRBV11-2 and TRBJ2-7; maybe TRBD1 (7 bases). There are 17 residues in the CDR3. Trimming cost V 0 bases and J 3 bases, with 18 bases left between them. Germline CDR1 is SGHAT and CDR2 is FQNNGV. Here the CDR3 DNA reads TGTGCCAGCAGCTTAGATCGGGGGACAGCCAAAAACTACGAGCAGTACTTC. Translating gives CASSLDRGTAKNYEQYF.

This clonotype was picked up a small number of times. This sequence joins TRBV29-1 and TRBJ2-7; D is ambiguous. V lost 5 bases to trimming and J lost 0 bases, with 11 bases between them. The germline CDR1 and CDR2 sequences are SQVTM and ANQGSEA. The CDR3 consists of 13 residues. The CDR3 loop is CSVRSFYSYEQYF. The CDR3 DNA follows: TGCAGCGTTAGGTCCTTTTACTCCTACGAGCAGTACTTC.

The chain is built from TRBV14 and TRBJ2-5, with TRBD1 matching over 9 bases. Germline CDR1 is SGHDN and CDR2 is FVKESK. The CDR3 sequence is 17 residues long. The trim removed 4 bases at V and 6 bases at J, leaving 15 bases unmatched. The CDR3 loop reads CASSLSDLTGGEKTQYF. In nucleotides, the CDR3 is TGTGCCAGCAGCCTAAGCGATCTGACAGGGGGGGAAAAGACCCAGTACTTC.

This clonotype was seen a few times. The DNA for the CDR3 is TGCAGCGTTAAGACAGAAGCGGGGTACGAGCAGTACTTC. The encoded protein is CSVKTEAGYEQYF. The J gene is TRBJ2-7, the V gene TRBV29-1, with 7 positions matching TRBD2. The CDR3 covers 13 residues. Losses at the gene ends were 5 bases for V and 4 bases for J; bases not matched to a gene: 8. Germline V gives CDR1 SQVTM, CDR2 ANQGSEA.

A few counts support this clonotype. The chain couples TRBV29-1 to TRBJ1-5; 7 positions match TRBD1. Unmatched junction bases numbered 3, after V lost 4 bases and J lost 0 bases. Germline values: CDR1 SQVTM, CDR2 ANQGSEA. CDR3 length equals 14 residues. CDR3 bases: TGCAGCGTTGGGGACAGTTATAGCAATCAGCCCCAGCATTTT. It codes for CSVGDSYSNQPQHF.

The sample holds many counts of this clonotype. V is TRBV15 and J is TRBJ2-1; D gene unclear. The germline CDR1 and CDR2 sequences are LNHNV and YYDKDF (reference sequence). Trimming removed 0 bases at V and 0 bases at J, with 9 bases between. CDR3 size: 16 residues. This chain's CDR3 is CATSRDIGLSYNEQFF. The CDR3 DNA is TGTGCCACCAGCAGAGATATAGGGCTCTCCTACAATGAGCAGTTCTTC. Full variable domain (remainder filled in from reference TRBV15 and TRBJ2-1): DAMVIQNPRYQVTQFGKPVTLSCSQTLNHNVMYWYQQKSSQAPKLLFHYYDKDFNNEADTPDNFQSRRPNTSFCFLDIRSPGLGDTAMYLCATSRDIGLSYNEQFFGPGTRLTVL.

V gene TRBV4-3 combines with J gene TRBJ2-7; possibly TRBD2 for D (5 bases). Trimming took 1 base from V and 1 from J, leaving 20 bases between them. Germline V gene lookup returns CDR1 LGHNA and CDR2 YSLEER. This CDR3 region has 18 residues. The CDR3 DNA follows: TGCGCCAGCAGCCAAGTTCCCATAGCGAGAGAAAGATCCTACGAGCAGTACTTC. Residues: CASSQVPIARERSYEQYF.

The table lists this clonotype with many counts. J is TRBJ2-7 and V is TRBV7-9; a possible D gene is TRBD1 (6 bases). Trimming stripped 10 bases from V and 3 bases from J, with 19 bases between. The CDR3 is 14 residues long. Germline V gene sequence: CDR1 SEHNR, CDR2 FQNEAQ (reference sequence). The CDR3 here is CAITAPGARYEQYF. In nucleotides, the CDR3 is TGTGCCATCACGGCACCAGGGGCGCGCTACGAGCAGTACTTC.